This entry features one T cell receptor beta chain sequence. What it binds is not known. Each sample's input was 250 ng genomic DNA, some 38,000 genome equivalents. The CDR3 totals 18 residues. The germline V gene encodes CDR1 SGHRS and CDR2 YFSETQ. The source of the sample is a study of T cell clusters in autoimmune cytopenias. Study-level points and caveats: Physiological T cell clusters of healthy donors were apparently absent in primary autoimmune cytopenia patients.

Multiplex touch-down PCR amplified TRB using TRB-A and TRB-B pools in one tube. TCRdb reprocessed the multiplex PCR reads and keeps a single row for each CDR3 protein, giving no DNA. With roughly 8,300 distinct CDR3 sequences in the sample, the ten largest clones hold around 6%. The receptor was derived from a human donor with an autoimmune cytopenia or autoimmune hepatitis (not recorded which). Sequenced material: peripheral blood. The chain couples TRBV5-1 to TRBJ2-2; TCRdb outputs TRBD2, but without DNA this stays unchecked. CDR3 region: CASSLRAAGGPSSGELFF.